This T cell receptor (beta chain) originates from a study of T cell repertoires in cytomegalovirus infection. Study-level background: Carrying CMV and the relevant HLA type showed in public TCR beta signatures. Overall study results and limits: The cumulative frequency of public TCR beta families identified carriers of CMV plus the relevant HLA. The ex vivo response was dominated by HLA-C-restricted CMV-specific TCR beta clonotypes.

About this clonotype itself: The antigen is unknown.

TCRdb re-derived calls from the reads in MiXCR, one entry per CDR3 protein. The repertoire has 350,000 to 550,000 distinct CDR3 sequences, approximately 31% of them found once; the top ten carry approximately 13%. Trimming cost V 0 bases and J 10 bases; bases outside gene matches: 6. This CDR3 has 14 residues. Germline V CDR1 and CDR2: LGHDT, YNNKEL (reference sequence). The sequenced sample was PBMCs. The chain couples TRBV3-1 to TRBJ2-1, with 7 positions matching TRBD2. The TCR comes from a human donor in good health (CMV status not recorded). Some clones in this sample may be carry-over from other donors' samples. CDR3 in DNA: TGTGCCAGCAGCCAAGATGGGAGGGAGGGCGAGCAGTTCTTC. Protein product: CASSQDGREGEQFF.